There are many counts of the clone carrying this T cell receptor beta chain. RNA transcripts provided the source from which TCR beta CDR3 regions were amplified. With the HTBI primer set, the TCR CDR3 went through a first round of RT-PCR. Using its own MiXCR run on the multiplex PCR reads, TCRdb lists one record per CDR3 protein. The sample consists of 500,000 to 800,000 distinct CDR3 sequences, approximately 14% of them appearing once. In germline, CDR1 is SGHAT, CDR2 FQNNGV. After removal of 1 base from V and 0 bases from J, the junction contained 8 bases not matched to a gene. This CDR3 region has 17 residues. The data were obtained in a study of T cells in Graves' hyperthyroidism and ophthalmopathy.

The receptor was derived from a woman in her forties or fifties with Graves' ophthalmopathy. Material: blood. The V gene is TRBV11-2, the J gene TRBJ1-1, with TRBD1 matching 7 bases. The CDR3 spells CASSLVSDRAMNTEAFF. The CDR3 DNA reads TGTGCCAGCAGCTTAGTGAGCGACAGGGCAATGAACACTGAAGCTTTCTTT. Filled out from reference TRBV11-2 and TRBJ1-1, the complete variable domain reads EAGVAQSPRYKIIEKRQSVAFWCNPISGHATLYWYQQILGQGPKLLIQFQNNGVVDDSQLPKDRFSAERLKGVDSTLKIQPAKLEDSAVYLCASSLVSDRAMNTEAFFGQGTRLTVV.